Presented here are 24 T cell receptor beta chains from one specimen sequenced in a study of cytomegalovirus exposure and HLA in healthy donors. Clones were read by immunoSEQ multiplex PCR, and TCRdb kept only the in-frame ones, dropping some. Counted here are tens of thousands of clones, about 97% occurring once; the ten biggest clones make up 1.5% to 2%. The sequenced material came from PBMCs. Receptors were obtained from a young woman in good health and CMV-seropositive.

This chain connects TRBV5-4 to TRBJ2-2; 10 bases match TRBD1. Germline V lookup: CDR1 SGHNT, CDR2 YYREEE (reference sequence). CDR3 length equals 16 residues. V was clipped by 4 bases and J by 1 base; unmatched bases: 4. CDR3: CASSIRDRGNTGELFF. CDR3 DNA sequence: TGTGCCAGCAGCATAAGGGACAGGGGGAACACCGGGGAGCTGTTTTTT.

This clone was seen once. The chain carries TRBV5-1 and TRBJ1-2; no definite D call. Germline assignment: CDR1 SGHRS and CDR2 YFSETQ. This CDR3 contains 12 residues. V lost 0 bases and J lost 5, with 5 bases in between. CDR3: CASSLDWYGYTF. For the CDR3, the DNA is TGCGCCAGCAGCTTGGACTGGTATGGCTACACCTTC.

The chain recombines TRBV5-1 with TRBJ2-5, with D perhaps matching TRBD2 (5 bases). This CDR3 has 15 amino acids. Trimming removed 0 bases from V and 1 base from J, with 10 bases in between. Germline lookup yields CDR1 SGHRS and CDR2 YFSETQ. The CDR3 DNA sequence: TGCGCCAGCAGCTTGGGCGGAGGATCCCAAGAGACCCAGTACTTC. Protein sequence: CASSLGGGSQETQYF. Based on the CDR3 plus reference TRBV5-1 and TRBJ2-5, the full variable domain is KAGVTQTPRYLIKTRGQQVTLSCSPISGHRSVSWYQQTPGQGLQFLFEYFSETQRNKGNFPGRFSGRQFSNSRSEMNVSTLELGDSALYLCASSLGGGSQETQYFGPGTRLLVL.

The chain carries TRBV5-1 and TRBJ2-7; 7 nucleotides match TRBD2. CDR1 is SGHRS and CDR2 is YFSETQ in the germline V gene. V shed 0 bases, J shed 3 bases, and the junction held 6 bases outside the gene matches. The CDR3 extends over 15 amino acids. The CDR3: CASSLDWREFYEQYF. For the CDR3, the DNA is TGCGCCAGCAGCTTGGATTGGCGGGAGTTCTACGAGCAGTACTTC.

This clone has just one count. This chain links TRBV9 with TRBJ2-5; D might be TRBD2 (7 bases). V was cut by 2 bases and J by 4 bases, with 15 bases left in between. This CDR3 is 15 amino acids long. Germline CDR1 is SGDLS and CDR2 is YYNGEE. CDR3 DNA sequence: TGTGCCAGCAGCGTGGAGGGGGGGCGCGGAGAGACCCAGTACTTC. As protein: CASSVEGGRGETQYF.

The chain has TRBV2 and TRBJ2-1, with TRBD2 identical over 8 bases. Per germline, CDR1 SNHLY and CDR2 FYNNEI. The CDR3 has 12 amino acids. Trimming cost V 11 bases and J 3 bases; bases outside gene matches: 3. CDR3 coding DNA: TGTGCCGTAACTAGCGGCTACAATGAGCAGTTCTTC. This codes for CAVTSGYNEQFF.

CDR3 DNA: TGTGCCAGCAGACCCGGGACAGGGGTTATGGCCCAGCATTTT. It codes for CASRPGTGVMAQHF. The chain joins TRBV6-6 to TRBJ1-5; 10 bases align to TRBD1. The CDR3 sequence is 14 residues long. V dropped 6 bases and J dropped 11; count of bases not matched to a gene: 10. Germline values: CDR1 MNHNY, CDR2 SVGAGI (reference sequence).

The V and J genes are TRBV29-1 and TRBJ2-1; no definite D call. CDR3 length equals 12 residues. The germline V and J ends were trimmed by 0 bases and 4 bases, with 4 bases remaining between them. Germline assignment: CDR1 SQVTM and CDR2 ANQGSEA. The CDR3 loop is CSVEDPYNEQFF. The CDR3, as DNA: TGCAGCGTTGAAGATCCTTACAATGAGCAGTTCTTC.

This chain joins TRBV25-1 and TRBJ2-1; 10 bases are shared with TRBD1. Germline assignment: CDR1 MGHDK and CDR2 SYGVNS. CDR3 length: 15 amino acids. V was clipped by 5 bases and J by 1 base; unmatched bases: 2. Here the CDR3 reads CASSKGQGSYNEQFF. The CDR3 DNA sequence: TGTGCCAGCAGTAAGGGACAGGGGTCCTACAATGAGCAGTTCTTC.

The chain couples TRBV28 to TRBJ2-1; TRBD2 agrees at 9 bases. Germline V gene data show CDR1 as MDHEN and CDR2 as SYDVKM. The CDR3 is 14 amino acids. The V gene end was trimmed by 8 bases and the J gene end by 1 base; junction bases not matched to a gene: 3. The CDR3 reads CASLAGVSYNEQFF. The CDR3 coding sequence is TGTGCCAGCTTAGCGGGAGTATCCTACAATGAGCAGTTCTTC.

The genes are TRBV9 and TRBJ2-5, with TRBD2 matching over 9 bases. This CDR3 comprises 16 residues. The germline V gene has CDR1 SGDLS and CDR2 YYNGEE. V lost 0 bases and J lost 4; bases outside the gene matches: 7. CDR3 sequence: CASSVVGTSRIETQYF. CDR3 sequence (DNA): TGTGCCAGCAGCGTAGTTGGGACTAGCCGGATAGAGACCCAGTACTTC.

V usage is TRBV7-3 and J usage is TRBJ2-1; 12 bases are a match to TRBD1. CDR1 and CDR2 from the germline V gene are SGHTA and FQGTGA. The CDR3 totals 16 residues. Unmatched junction bases numbered 4, after V lost 5 bases and J lost 2 bases. CDR3 DNA: TGTGCCAGCAGCACCGGGACAGGGGGCCCCTACAATGAGCAGTTCTTC. Translated, it gives CASSTGTGGPYNEQFF.

The CDR3 nucleotides are TGTGCCAGCAGCCTAATAATAAAGGGGACTGAAGCTTTCTTT. It translates to CASSLIIKGTEAFF. This chain joins TRBV14 and TRBJ1-1; weak D call: TRBD1 (5 bases). Germline CDR1 SGHDN, CDR2 FVKESK. Trimming took off 4 bases at V and 5 bases at J, with 14 bases between the two ends. The CDR3 sequence is 14 residues long.

The chain links TRBV18 to TRBJ2-7; D perhaps matches TRBD2 (5 bases). The J call may be in error: the DNA end matches TRBJ2-6 better. This CDR3 spans 14 amino acids. Germline assignment: CDR1 KGHSH and CDR2 LQKENI. CDR3 sequence (DNA): TGTGCCAGCTCACCACCCGGACTGTTCGACCGGCTGACTTTC. The encoded protein is CASSPPGLFDRLTF.

This chain connects TRBV28 to TRBJ2-5; D possibly corresponds to TRBD2 (6 bases). This CDR3 region has 15 residues. Trimming removed 6 bases from V and 4 bases from J, with 18 bases in between. Germline V lookup: CDR1 MDHEN, CDR2 SYDVKM. The CDR3: CASSSNGLGGETQYF. In nucleotides, the CDR3 is TGTGCCAGCAGCTCGAACGGACTCGGGGGAGAGACCCAGTACTTC. Full variable domain (missing parts from reference TRBV28 and TRBJ2-5): DVKVTQSSRYLVKRTGEKVFLECVQDMDHENMFWYRQDPGLGLRLIYFSYDVKMKEKGDIPEGYSVSREKKERFSLILESASTNQTSMYLCASSSNGLGGETQYFGPGTRLLVL.

The chain carries TRBV19 and TRBJ2-5, with D possibly TRBD2 on 6 matching bases. The DNA end lines up better with TRBJ2-7; the J call may be wrong. The CDR3 spans 15 residues. The germline gives CDR1 LNHDA, CDR2 SQIVND (reference sequence). This CDR3 reads CASSRSQRAPYEQYF. The CDR3 DNA reads as TGTGCCAGTAGTCGATCACAGCGGGCCCCCTACGAGCAGTACTTC.

The V gene is TRBV5-6, the J gene TRBJ2-1, with TRBD2 matching 8 bases. The J segment lost 8 bases and the V segment lost 3 bases, leaving 10 bases of the junction unmatched. The germline gives CDR1 SGHDT, CDR2 YYEEEE. The CDR3 loop spans 15 amino acids. The CDR3 DNA follows: TGTGCCAGCAGCTGGGGGGGTAGCGGGAAGGATGAGCAGTTCTTC. Its protein is CASSWGGSGKDEQFF.

The J gene is TRBJ1-5, the V gene TRBV11-2; possible D gene TRBD1, 6 bases. The CDR3 consists of 16 residues. Germline loops: CDR1 SGHAT, CDR2 FQNNGV. Trimming left V 5 bases short and J 7 bases short, with 21 bases between. The CDR3 reads CASSPGVGAASQPQHF. Here the CDR3 DNA reads TGTGCCAGCAGCCCAGGGGTAGGGGCCGCGAGCCAGCCCCAGCATTTT.

This chain connects TRBV5-4 to TRBJ2-3, with 8 positions matching TRBD1. This CDR3 comprises 15 residues. With 2 bases clipped from V and 2 bases from J, the junction kept 4 bases outside the gene matches. Germline assignment: CDR1 SGHNT and CDR2 YYREEE (reference sequence). CDR3 in amino acids: CASSFRTGITDTQYF. CDR3 DNA: TGTGCCAGCAGCTTTCGGACAGGGATCACAGATACGCAGTATTTT.

The J gene is TRBJ1-1, the V gene TRBV21-1; TRBD1, the table's D call, was not compared with the DNA. TRBV21-1 is a pseudogene segment. This CDR3 region has 15 residues. Here the CDR3 DNA reads TGTGCCAGCAGCACCGGAGGACAGGGAAGGACTGAAGCTTTCTTT. Translation gives CASSTGGQGRTEAFF.

The chain has TRBV6-5 and TRBJ1-5; D is ambiguous. This CDR3 has 13 amino acids. Trimming took off 0 bases at V and 8 bases at J, with 8 bases between the two ends. Germline CDR1 is MNHEY and CDR2 is SVGAGI. The CDR3 coding sequence is TGTGCCAGCAGTTACTCTCCGAGGGAGCCCCAGCATTTT. Amino acids: CASSYSPREPQHF.

This chain uses TRBV7-2 with TRBJ2-7; possibly TRBD1 for D (5 bases). Germline V gene sequence: CDR1 SGHTA, CDR2 FQGNSA. Trimming removed 7 bases from V and 0 bases from J, with 10 bases in between. CDR3 length equals 13 residues. DNA of the CDR3: TGTGCCAGCACCCGACAGAGCTCCTACGAGCAGTACTTC. It translates to CASTRQSSYEQYF.

V and J are TRBV28 and TRBJ2-3; 8 bases are a match to TRBD2. The CDR3 consists of 13 residues. CDR1 and CDR2 from the germline V gene are MDHEN and SYDVKM. J gave up 5 bases and V 7 bases, and 5 bases lay outside the gene matches. The CDR3: CASTAGGRDTQYF. CDR3 in DNA: TGTGCCAGCACGGCGGGAGGACGAGATACGCAGTATTTT.

The rearrangement uses TRBV7-9 and TRBJ2-1; 10 bases are a match to TRBD2. Trimming cost V 10 bases and J 6 bases; bases outside gene matches: 12. Germline CDR1 and CDR2: SEHNR and FQNEAQ (reference sequence). There are 15 residues in the CDR3. CDR3 amino acids: CATAPAGGPGNEQFF. The CDR3 DNA follows: TGTGCCACCGCCCCAGCGGGAGGGCCGGGCAATGAGCAGTTCTTC.